This T cell receptor (beta chain) was retrieved from a study of cytomegalovirus exposure and HLA in healthy donors. The study's findings and limits: A missense DCLRE1C variant was associated with V- and J-gene trimming of TCR beta chains in a later analysis, and an independent cohort replicated the association.

Researchers ran the PCR with 60 Vbeta and 13 Jbeta primers. Repertoires were generated with immunoSEQ multiplex PCR, while TCRdb's copy carries only in-frame clones and drops some. The sample includes nearly 200,000 clones, roughly 77% of them seen just once. This clone was detected only a few times. As yet, its antigen is unknown. Germline assignment: CDR1 LNHDA and CDR2 SQIVND (reference sequence). Trimming took 3 bases from V and 7 from J, leaving 12 bases between them. This CDR3 is built from 14 residues. This chain links TRBV19 with TRBJ1-4, with D possibly matching TRBD1 (6 bases). Sample: PBMCs. The receptor was isolated from a male donor in good health and CMV-seropositive. The CDR3 bases are TGTGCCAGTAGTATCCAGGGGTTTGGTGAAAAACTGTTTTTT. Protein: CASSIQGFGEKLFF.